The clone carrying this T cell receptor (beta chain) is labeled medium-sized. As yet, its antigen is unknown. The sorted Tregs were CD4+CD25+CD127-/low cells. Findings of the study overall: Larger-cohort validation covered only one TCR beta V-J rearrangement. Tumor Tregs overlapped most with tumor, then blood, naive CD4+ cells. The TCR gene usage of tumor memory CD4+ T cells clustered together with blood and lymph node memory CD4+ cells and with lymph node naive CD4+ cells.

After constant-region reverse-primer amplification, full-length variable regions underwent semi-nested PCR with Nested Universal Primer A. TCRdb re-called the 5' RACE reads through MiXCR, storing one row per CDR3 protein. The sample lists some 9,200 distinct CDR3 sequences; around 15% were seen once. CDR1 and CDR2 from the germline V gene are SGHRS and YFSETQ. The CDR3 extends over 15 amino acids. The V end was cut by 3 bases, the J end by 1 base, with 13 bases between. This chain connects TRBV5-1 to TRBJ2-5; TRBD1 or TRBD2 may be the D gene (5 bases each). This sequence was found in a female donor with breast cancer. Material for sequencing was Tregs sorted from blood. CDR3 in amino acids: CASSSGSGLQETQYF. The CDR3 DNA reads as TGCGCCAGCAGCTCAGGATCGGGGCTCCAAGAGACCCAGTACTTC.